These 32 T cell receptor beta chains share one sample of origin, sequenced in a study of regulatory T cells in long-lasting Graves disease. The time point here: persistent/refractory GD, antithyroid drugs over 5 years with positive TRAb. From PBMCs, RNA was extracted and then used to make the TCR library. HTBI primers from iRepertoire and Arm-PCR of CDR3 regions yielded the TCR beta libraries. TCRdb fed the multiplex PCR reads into MiXCR, producing one record per CDR3 protein. The sample has about 470,000 distinct CDR3 sequences, 20% seen once. Sequences were derived from peripheral blood mononuclear cells (PBMCs), sampled when the disease was refractory, from a patient treated with antithyroid drugs. Receptor source: a female donor with Graves disease.

This clonotype was seen ten or more times. The chain is built from TRBV6-1 and TRBJ1-5, with a tentative D call TRBD1 (6 bases). CDR1 is MNHNS, CDR2 SASEGT, per germline. With 0 bases removed from V and 7 bases from J, the gap between germline ends came to 13 bases. The CDR3 consists of 15 residues. Written as DNA, the CDR3 is TGTGCCAGCAGTGAAGCGTCGGGGGCCCGGCAGCCCCAGCATTTT. Encoded protein: CASSEASGARQPQHF.

This clonotype occurred a few times. J is TRBJ1-1 and V is TRBV2; D uncertain. From germline, CDR1 is SNHLY and CDR2 FYNNEI. This CDR3 is built from 14 residues. The germline V and J ends were trimmed by 4 bases and 4 bases, with 13 bases remaining between them. The CDR3 DNA follows: TGTGCCAGCAGTGTTTCCCCCCGGGGCACTGAAGCTTTCTTT. It encodes CASSVSPRGTEAFF. Supplemented by reference TRBV2 and TRBJ1-1, the full variable domain reads EPEVTQTPSHQVTQMGQEVILRCVPISNHLYFYWYRQILGQKVEFLVSFYNNEISEKSEIFDDQFSVERPDGSNFTLKIRSTKLEDSAMYFCASSVSPRGTEAFFGQGTRLTVV.

Details on this clonotype: A read error may be the cause here, since a much bigger clone is one base away. The conserved closing phenylalanine or tryptophan is absent in this CDR3, likely reflecting a read error. The chain links TRBV7-9 to TRBJ1-1, with D maybe TRBD1 (6 bases). This CDR3 spans 14 amino acids. The germline V gene encodes CDR1 SEHNR and CDR2 FQNEAQ (reference sequence). V was trimmed by 2 bases and J by 1 base, leaving 8 bases between them. The CDR3 is CASSLIQGNTEAFL. DNA of the CDR3: TGTGCCAGCAGCTTAATACAGGGGAACACTGAAGCTTTCCTT.

In this sample, this clonotype turned up many times. V and J are TRBV27 and TRBJ2-5; 7 bases are a match to TRBD1. This CDR3 has 14 amino acids. Trimming cost V 5 bases and J 7 bases; bases outside gene matches: 10. Germline V gene lookup returns CDR1 MNHEY and CDR2 SMNVEV (reference sequence). This CDR3 reads CASSPQGETGTQYF. The CDR3 nucleotides read TGTGCCAGCAGTCCTCAGGGGGAGACTGGGACCCAGTACTTC.

This clonotype was seen more than once but under ten times. The chain uses TRBV3-1 and TRBJ1-1; D is unresolved. The CDR3 sequence is 16 residues long. V shed 0 bases and J shed 1 base, with 12 bases lying between them. From germline, CDR1 is LGHDT and CDR2 YNNKEL (reference sequence). CDR3 DNA sequence: TGTGCCAGCAGCCAAGATATCGCCAGCTCGAACACTGAAGCTTTCTTT. Translated, it gives CASSQDIASSNTEAFF.

CDR3 bases: TGTGCCAGCAGTTTATCGACTAGCGGAGCGGGGGAGCAGTTCTTC. Translating it yields CASSLSTSGAGEQFF. V gene TRBV27 combines with J gene TRBJ2-1; 9 bases match TRBD2. From germline, CDR1 is MNHEY and CDR2 SMNVEV (reference sequence). After removal of 0 bases from V and 10 bases from J, the junction contained 7 bases not matched to a gene. CDR3 length equals 15 residues.

The genes are TRBV6-5 and TRBJ1-5; no reliable D call. The CDR3 totals 14 residues. V dropped 4 bases and J dropped 0 bases, with 7 bases sitting between them. Germline V CDR1 and CDR2: MNHEY, SVGAGI. The CDR3 nucleotides are TGTGCCAGCAGTTCATTAAATAGCAATCAGCCCCAGCATTTT. This translates into CASSSLNSNQPQHF.

This clonotype was detected many times. This chain links TRBV2 with TRBJ2-2, with 14 bases aligning to TRBD2. The ends lost 1 base at V and 9 bases at J; junction bases unmatched: 4. Germline assignment: CDR1 SNHLY and CDR2 FYNNEI. The CDR3 covers 16 residues. The CDR3 here is CASSEEGTSGSWELFF. CDR3 DNA sequence: TGTGCCAGCAGTGAAGAAGGGACTAGCGGGAGCTGGGAGCTGTTTTTT.

This clonotype was counted a few times. V gene TRBV7-9 combines with J gene TRBJ2-7; 7 nucleotides match TRBD2. J gave up 0 bases and V 7 bases, and 15 bases lay outside the gene matches. Germline CDR1 is SEHNR and CDR2 is FQNEAQ (reference sequence). CDR3 size: 17 residues. For the CDR3, the DNA is TGTGCCAGCAACCTAGCGAAAAGAGGGGAGGGCTCCTACGAGCAGTACTTC. It codes for CASNLAKRGEGSYEQYF.

This clonotype was observed a few times. This rearrangement joins TRBV20-1 to TRBJ2-7; either TRBD1 or TRBD2 may supply D (5 bases each). The V and J ends lost 0 bases and 4 bases respectively, with 16 bases between them. Germline V gene lookup returns CDR1 DFQATT and CDR2 SNEGSKA (reference sequence). The CDR3 has 15 residues. CDR3 in DNA: TGCAGTGCTAGAGATCCCAGGGAGAGGCTTTACGAGCAGTACTTC. Translating it yields CSARDPRERLYEQYF.

Remarks on this clonotype: A much larger clone differs from this one at a single base, so this may be a read error. The V and J genes are TRBV12-3 or TRBV12-4 and TRBJ2-5, with D perhaps TRBD1 or TRBD2 (5 bases each). CDR3 size: 14 residues. CDR3 DNA sequence: TGTGCCAGCACCTGGGACCCGGTCGGGGAGACCCAGTGCTTC. Its protein product is CASTWDPVGETQCF.

This clonotype was recorded at least ten times. The genes are TRBV28 and TRBJ2-3, with 10 bases identical to TRBD2. Germline lookup yields CDR1 MDHEN and CDR2 SYDVKM. The ends lost 5 bases at V and 2 bases at J; junction bases unmatched: 4. There are 15 residues in the CDR3. CDR3 loop: CASSGTSENTDTQYF. In DNA form, the CDR3 reads TGTGCCAGCAGTGGGACTAGCGAGAACACAGATACGCAGTATTTT. Filled out from reference TRBV28 and TRBJ2-3, the complete variable domain reads DVKVTQSSRYLVKRTGEKVFLECVQDMDHENMFWYRQDPGLGLRLIYFSYDVKMKEKGDIPEGYSVSREKKERFSLILESASTNQTSMYLCASSGTSENTDTQYFGPGTRLTVL.

Ten or more counts support this clonotype. The chain is built from TRBV2 and TRBJ1-5, with D maybe TRBD1 (6 bases). The CDR3 length is 16 residues. Trimming left V 2 bases short and J 3 bases short, with 14 bases between. Germline lookup yields CDR1 SNHLY and CDR2 FYNNEI. This CDR3 reads CASSEYGGAINQPQHF. Written as DNA, the CDR3 is TGTGCCAGCAGTGAATATGGGGGGGCGATCAATCAGCCCCAGCATTTT.

This chain links TRBV9 with TRBJ2-3; D unclear. Germline CDR1 reads SGDLS; CDR2 reads YYNGEE. V was trimmed by 7 bases and J by 0 bases, leaving 6 bases between them. The CDR3 has 12 residues. The CDR3 region is CASGPSTDTQYF. The CDR3 DNA follows: TGTGCCAGCGGCCCTAGCACAGATACGCAGTATTTT. Full variable domain (rest looked up from reference TRBV9 and TRBJ2-3): DSGVTQTPKHLITATGQRVTLRCSPRSGDLSVYWYQQSLDQGLQFLIQYYNGEERAKGNILERFSAQQFPDLHSELNLSSLELGDSALYFCASGPSTDTQYFGPGTRLTVL.

In its sample, this clonotype was seen many times. This chain connects TRBV6-2 or TRBV6-3 to TRBJ2-2; no clear D. Germline CDR1 MNHEY, CDR2 SVGEGT. The CDR3 length is 13 residues. With 0 bases removed from V and 7 bases from J, the gap between germline ends came to 6 bases. The CDR3 bases are TGTGCCAGCAGTTACTCGACCATCGGGGAGCTGTTTTTT. Translating it yields CASSYSTIGELFF.

This clonotype was picked up many times. The J gene is TRBJ1-1, the V gene TRBV6-1; tentatively, D is TRBD1 (5 bases). V was shortened by 1 base and J by 6 bases, with 18 bases between the two germline ends. The CDR3 totals 16 residues. Germline assignment: CDR1 MNHNS and CDR2 SASEGT. This chain's CDR3 is CASSEVAGTIVAEAFF. The CDR3 nucleotides are TGTGCCAGCAGTGAAGTTGCCGGGACCATTGTCGCTGAAGCTTTCTTT.

At least ten counts were recorded for this clonotype. This chain uses TRBV6-1 with TRBJ2-5; D is possibly TRBD1 (6 bases). V was shortened by 5 bases and J by 6 bases, with 13 bases between the two germline ends. The CDR3 extends over 13 amino acids. Germline CDR1 is MNHNS and CDR2 is SASEGT. The CDR3 protein is CASSQRDIQTQYF. The CDR3 nucleotides are TGTGCCAGCAGTCAACGGGACATCCAGACCCAGTACTTC.

The rearrangement joins TRBV20-1 to TRBJ1-2; D remains unclear. This CDR3 comprises 14 residues. Germline V gives CDR1 DFQATT, CDR2 SNEGSKA (reference sequence). V was shortened by 3 bases and J by 2 bases, with 13 bases between the two germline ends. CDR3 residues: CSARARGGNYGYTF. The CDR3 DNA sequence: TGCAGTGCTAGGGCCCGAGGAGGGAACTATGGCTACACCTTC.

Only a few counts were recorded for this clonotype. The chain links TRBV6-5 to TRBJ1-4, with 8 bases that match TRBD1. The CDR3 loop spans 21 amino acids. Per germline, CDR1 MNHEY and CDR2 SVGAGI. V lost 2 bases and J lost 8; bases outside the gene matches: 25. The CDR3 region is CASSYPFVAVRGREREEKLFF. The DNA for the CDR3 is TGTGCCAGCAGTTACCCCTTTGTCGCGGTCAGGGGGCGGGAAAGGGAGGAAAAACTGTTTTTT.

The genes are TRBV12-3 or TRBV12-4 and TRBJ2-1, with D possibly TRBD1 on 6 matching bases. V was clipped by 2 bases and J by 8 bases, with 10 bases between them. The length of the CDR3 is 13 residues. CDR3 sequence: CASSLTGLDEQFF. As DNA, the CDR3 is TGTGCCAGCAGTTTAACAGGGTTGGATGAGCAGTTCTTC.

The chain couples TRBV6-9 to TRBJ2-2; TRBD2 is a possible D gene (6 bases). CDR1 and CDR2 (germline): MNHGY, SVAAGI. V was clipped by 3 bases and J by 0 bases, with 11 bases between them. This CDR3 spans 16 amino acids. CDR3 residues: CASSYFPGANTGELFF. The DNA for the CDR3 is TGTGCCAGCAGTTACTTCCCGGGGGCGAACACCGGGGAGCTGTTTTTT.

There are a few counts of this clonotype. The rearrangement joins TRBV19 to TRBJ1-5; D ambiguous. Trimming removed 9 bases at V and 6 bases at J, with 21 bases between. Germline values: CDR1 LNHDA, CDR2 SQIVND (reference sequence). The CDR3 covers 15 residues. The CDR3 is CASGSARGRSQPQHF. The CDR3, as DNA: TGTGCCAGCGGCTCCGCCCGGGGAAGGAGTCAGCCCCAGCATTTT.

The chain couples TRBV6-5 to TRBJ2-2; TRBD2 matches at 7 bases. The V and J ends lost 0 bases and 2 bases, in that order; junction bases with no gene match: 3. This CDR3 region has 16 residues. Germline CDR1 MNHEY, CDR2 SVGAGI. In nucleotides, the CDR3 is TGTGCCAGCAGTTACTCTCCTAGCGGAAACACCGGGGAGCTGTTTTTT. Protein sequence: CASSYSPSGNTGELFF.

With respect to this clonotype: A clone one base away is much larger, so this may be a read error. The chain links TRBV28 to TRBJ1-1; no clear D. Trimming stripped 8 bases from V and 3 bases from J, with 16 bases between. The CDR3 covers 14 residues. Germline V gene lookup returns CDR1 MDHEN and CDR2 SYDVKM. CDR3 nucleotide sequence: TGTGCCAGCCGTAACCAACAAAGACACACTGAAGCTTTCTTT. Translated, it gives CASRNQQRHTEAFF. Drawing the rest from reference TRBV28 and TRBJ1-1, the complete variable domain is DVKVTQSSRYLVKRTGEKVFLECVQDMDHENMFWYRQDPGLGLRLIYFSYDVKMKEKGDIPEGYSVSREKKERFSLILESASTNQTSMYLCASRNQQRHTEAFFGQGTRLTVV.

The gene calls are TRBV6-4 and TRBJ2-5, with 13 nucleotides matching TRBD2. The DNA matches TRBJ2-1 better at its end, which makes the J call doubtful. CDR1 is MRHNA, CDR2 SNTAGT, per germline. The CDR3 covers 15 residues. The CDR3 DNA sequence: TGTGCCAGCAGCCCACTAGCGGGAGGGCAGGATGAGCAGTTCTTC. This sequence encodes CASSPLAGGQDEQFF.

This clonotype was detected a few times. The chain uses TRBV6-1 and TRBJ1-1; tentative D call: TRBD1 (5 bases). The germline V gene has CDR1 MNHNS and CDR2 SASEGT. CDR3 length equals 12 residues. Trimming shortened V by 4 bases and J by 6 bases, and 9 bases separated the two germline ends. CDR3 amino acids: CASSAQGAEAFF. CDR3 coding DNA: TGTGCCAGCAGTGCCCAGGGAGCTGAAGCTTTCTTT.

The CDR3 protein is CASSSTSGAGELFF. The CDR3 nucleotides are TGTGCCAGCAGCTCGACTAGCGGGGCCGGGGAGCTGTTTTTT. The rearrangement uses TRBV7-2 and TRBJ2-2, with TRBD2 matching 11 bases. Per the germline V gene, CDR1 is SGHTA and CDR2 is FQGNSA. There are 14 residues in the CDR3. The V segment lost 4 bases and the J segment 6 bases; nucleotides outside the gene matches: 1.

Notes on this clonotype: A much larger clone is a single base away; this may be a read error. This chain links TRBV7-6 with TRBJ1-4; D remains ambiguous. The CDR3 sequence is 14 residues long. From germline, CDR1 is SGHVS and CDR2 FNYEAQ. This chain's CDR3 is CASSSRPMNEELFF. The CDR3 DNA is TGTGCCAGCAGCTCAAGACCCATGAATGAAGAACTGTTTTTT.

The V call is TRBV7-6, the J call TRBJ1-1, with a possible D match to TRBD1 (5 bases). Trimming cost V 1 base and J 11 bases, with 23 bases left between them. The CDR3 extends over 16 amino acids. Germline CDR1 is SGHVS and CDR2 is FNYEAQ. The CDR3 here is CASSLGPGRTNRRAFF. The DNA of the CDR3 is TGTGCCAGCAGCTTAGGACCGGGCAGGACAAACCGCCGGGCTTTCTTT. Full variable domain (missing parts from reference TRBV7-6 and TRBJ1-1): GAGVSQSPRYKVTKRGQDVALRCDPISGHVSLYWYRQALGQGPEFLTYFNYEAQQDKSGLPNDRFSAERPEGSISTLTIQRTEQRDSAMYRCASSLGPGRTNRRAFFGQGTRLTVV.

In this sample, this clonotype turned up a few times. The chain combines TRBV20-1 with TRBJ2-3; TRBD2 matches 7 bases. Germline V gives CDR1 DFQATT, CDR2 SNEGSKA (reference sequence). V shed 6 bases and J 5 bases; nucleotides not matched to a gene: 20. This CDR3 comprises 17 residues. In DNA form, the CDR3 reads TGCAGTGCCACGCTATCCTCGAGCGGGATGGAGGGAGATACGCAGTATTTT. It translates to CSATLSSSGMEGDTQYF.

This clonotype was picked up many times. The chain recombines TRBV20-1 with TRBJ2-7; D gene ambiguous. V was shortened by 1 base and J by 0 bases, with 10 bases between the two germline ends. Germline values: CDR1 DFQATT, CDR2 SNEGSKA (reference sequence). This CDR3 has 14 residues. The CDR3 here is CSARGVLSSYEQYF. The DNA for the CDR3 is TGCAGTGCTAGAGGGGTCCTTAGCTCCTACGAGCAGTACTTC.

In this sample, this clonotype turned up a few times. The rearrangement links TRBV20-1 to TRBJ1-5, with D tentatively TRBD1 (5 bases). Deletions cut 0 bases from V and 5 bases from J, with 14 bases between. This CDR3 is 15 amino acids long. Germline V gives CDR1 DFQATT, CDR2 SNEGSKA (reference sequence). In DNA, the CDR3 is TGCAGTGCTAGAGAATGGACACCCGACCATCAGCCCCAGCATTTT. Protein: CSAREWTPDHQPQHF.